The rows below give T cell receptor beta chains drawn from one sample of a study of shared clonotypes between healthy human individuals. Here immunoSEQ multiplex PCR was the method, and the copy in TCRdb shows in-frame clones only, minus some. Altogether about 2.4 million clones are present, 85% to 95% being singletons, with the ten largest covering about 0.13%. The sample was naive CD4+ T cells sorted from blood. The receptors here all came from a man between 18 and 29 years old in good health. Both conserved end residues are part of each CDR3. A D gene is named only where the DNA matches it firmly. Clone sizes are given selectively: once, few, many, or a class where the clone is expanded.

V gene	D gene	J gene	clone size	CDR3 DNA	CDR3 protein
TRBV5-1	TRBD1	TRBJ2-1	.	TGCGCCAGCAGCTTGGCCGGGACAGGGTCCTCGAGCGAGCAGTTCTTC	CASSLAGTGSSSEQFF
TRBV9	.	TRBJ1-4	few	TGTGCCAGCAGCGTAGGACAGAAGAATGAAAAACTGTTTTTT	CASSVGQKNEKLFF
TRBV6-4	TRBD1	TRBJ1-2	.	TGTGCCAGCAGTTTCCCCAGGGGGTATGGCTACACCTTC	CASSFPRGYGYTF
TRBV28	.	TRBJ1-5	.	TGTGCCAGCAGGTCCTTTCAGGGAAGCAATCAGCCCCAGCATTTT	CASRSFQGSNQPQHF
TRBV18	.	TRBJ2-7	.	TGTGCCAGCTCACCCCCAACGGGGAGGGAGCAGTACTTC	CASSPPTGREQYF
TRBV11-2	TRBD2	TRBJ2-1	.	TGTGCCAGCAGCTCGCAAACCGGGACTAGCAATGAGCAGTTCTTC	CASSSQTGTSNEQFF
TRBV7-2	.	TRBJ2-5	.	TGTGCCAGCAGCCGGGGACAAAGAGGGTCGGTTCTGCAAGAGACCCAGTACTTC	CASSRGQRGSVLQETQYF
TRBV5-1	.	TRBJ2-3	.	TGCGCCAGCAGCGCGGCGGGGGCCGGGGATACGCAGTATTTT	CASSAAGAGDTQYF
TRBV7-6	TRBD1	TRBJ1-6	once	TGTGCCAGCAGCTTAGTGACAGGGGAAAATTCACCCCTCCACTTT	CASSLVTGENSPLHF
TRBV10-3	TRBD2	TRBJ2-7	.	TGTGCCATCACCGGGACTAGCGGTCTCTACTACGAGCAGTACTTC	CAITGTSGLYYEQYF
TRBV6-6	TRBD2	TRBJ2-7	once	TGTGCCAGCAGGAGGGAGGGCTTATACGAGCAGTACTTC	CASRREGLYEQYF
TRBV19	.	TRBJ1-6	.	TGTGCCAGTAGTATGGAGGGTCCGCGGAATTCACCCCTCCACTTT	CASSMEGPRNSPLHF
TRBV6-5	.	TRBJ2-1	.	TGTGCCAGCAGCAGGTCCGCCTACCCCCCCAATGAGCAGTTCTTC	CASSRSAYPPNEQFF
TRBV5-1	.	TRBJ2-5	.	TGCGCCAGCAGCTTAGGGACTTTCCAAGAGACCCAGTACTTC	CASSLGTFQETQYF
TRBV7-9	.	TRBJ2-3	.	TGTGCCAGCAGCTTAGTACTGGGTTTCGCAGATACGCAGTATTTT	CASSLVLGFADTQYF
TRBV6-1	.	TRBJ2-7	.	TGTGCCAGCAGTCGGACGGGCGAGCAGTACTTC	CASSRTGEQYF
TRBV6-6	.	TRBJ2-1	.	TGTGCCAGCAGCCCCGGGACTTCACACAATGAGCAGTTCTTC	CASSPGTSHNEQFF
TRBV28	.	TRBJ1-6	.	TGTGCCAGCAGTGGGAATTCGGCCTATAATTCACCCCTCCACTTT	CASSGNSAYNSPLHF
TRBV10-3	.	TRBJ1-1	.	TGTGCCATCAGTGATTCAGGGAATGAAGCTTTCTTT	CAISDSGNEAFF
TRBV30	.	TRBJ1-4	.	TGTGCCTGGAGCGCTTCCCTCCGCGAAAAACTGTTTTTT	CAWSASLREKLFF
TRBV15	TRBD1	TRBJ1-4	.	TGTGCCACCAGCAGAGATCGCACAGGGGGCACTAATGAAAAACTGTTTTTT	CATSRDRTGGTNEKLFF
TRBV5-1	.	TRBJ1-6	.	TGCGCCAGCAGCTTGACAGTTGATTCACCCCTCCACTTT	CASSLTVDSPLHF
TRBV30	.	TRBJ2-7	.	TGTGCCTGGAGTCCGGGCGGGGGCACGTACGAGCAGTACTTC	CAWSPGGGTYEQYF
TRBV30	.	TRBJ1-2	.	TGTGCCCGACGGGCCAGGGCGTCTGACTATGGCTACACCTTC	CARRARASDYGYTF